The 27 T cell receptor beta chains below all came from one sample that was sequenced in a study of blood T cell repertoires in COVID-19. The method was immunoSEQ multiplex PCR; TCRdb's version includes in-frame clones alone and lacks a portion of them. The sample yields about 98,000 clones, approximately 84% seen once. Sequenced: peripheral blood. The receptors stem from an elderly woman with acute or convalescent COVID-19.

V usage is TRBV29-1 and J usage is TRBJ2-1; 9 bases agree with TRBD1. CDR1 and CDR2 from the germline V gene are SQVTM and ANQGSEA. Trimming took 3 bases from V and 3 from J; bases not matched to a gene: 3. This CDR3 is built from 14 residues. CDR3 residues: CSVEGDRDYNEQFF. The CDR3 nucleotides are TGCAGCGTTGAGGGGGACAGGGACTACAATGAGCAGTTCTTC.

This rearrangement joins TRBV28 to TRBJ1-1; the match to TRBD1 covers 7 bases. V trimming: 4 bases; J trimming: 1 base; junction bases outside the gene matches: 6. This CDR3 comprises 15 residues. Germline V gene data show CDR1 as MDHEN and CDR2 as SYDVKM. The CDR3 DNA reads as TGTGCCAGCAGTTCTCAGGGGGGACGGAACACTGAAGCTTTCTTT. Protein: CASSSQGGRNTEAFF.

This clone was detected once. This chain links TRBV7-8 with TRBJ2-3; 9 bases align to TRBD2. The germline CDR1 and CDR2 sequences are SGHVS and FQNEAQ. This CDR3 region has 21 residues. The V and J ends lost 5 bases and 1 base, in that order; junction bases with no gene match: 22. CDR3 nucleotide sequence: TGTGCCAGCAGCATAAGTAGAGCGGGGGGACTGGATCGAAAGCGCACAGATACGCAGTATTTT. It is translated as CASSISRAGGLDRKRTDTQYF.

The CDR3 DNA sequence: TGTGCCACCAGTGATTTGGGACAGGGGTTTGATCTGCGCGAGCAGTACTTC. It translates to CATSDLGQGFDLREQYF. V and J are TRBV24-1 and TRBJ2-7; 9 bases map to TRBD1. Per the germline V gene, CDR1 is KGHDR and CDR2 is SFDVKD. V was pared by 0 bases and J by 6 bases, with 11 bases of the junction left unmatched. The CDR3 consists of 17 residues.

The chain joins TRBV6-2 or TRBV6-3 to TRBJ2-3; TRBD2 matches 13 bases. The trim removed 2 bases at V and 0 bases at J, leaving 11 bases unmatched. The CDR3 extends over 20 amino acids. Germline values: CDR1 MNHEY, CDR2 SVGEGT. The CDR3 sequence: CASSYPTSGGAAGSTDTQYF. The CDR3 DNA follows: TGTGCCAGCAGTTACCCCACTAGCGGGGGGGCTGCTGGGAGCACAGATACGCAGTATTTT.

This clone came up once. This chain joins TRBV10-2 and TRBJ1-1, with 10 bases matching TRBD1. CDR1 is WSHSY, CDR2 SAAADI, per germline. J gave up 6 bases and V 4 bases, and 2 bases lay outside the gene matches. The CDR3 consists of 13 residues. CDR3 nucleotides: TGCGCCAGCAGTGGACAGGGGGCCCCTGAAGCTTTCTTT. As protein: CASSGQGAPEAFF.

CDR3 coding DNA: TGTGCCAGCAGCCCACGGGACAGGACTAACTATGGCTACACCTTC. Amino acid sequence: CASSPRDRTNYGYTF. The chain employs TRBV7-2 and TRBJ1-2; the match to TRBD1 covers 8 bases. The junction had 5 bases not matched to a gene; V was cut back by 5 bases and J by 0 bases. Germline CDR1 SGHTA, CDR2 FQGNSA. This CDR3 is built from 15 residues.

The rearrangement links TRBV19 to TRBJ1-6; D is ambiguous. Germline values: CDR1 LNHDA, CDR2 SQIVND (reference sequence). The CDR3 covers 14 residues. Trimming took off 5 bases at V and 10 bases at J, with 15 bases between the two ends. The CDR3 loop reads CASSPPGYRSPLHF. The CDR3 bases are TGTGCCAGTAGTCCCCCAGGCTACAGATCACCCCTCCACTTT.

The gene calls are TRBV7-9 and TRBJ1-2; D gene unclear. Germline CDR1 reads SEHNR; CDR2 reads FQNEAQ (reference sequence). V was trimmed by 1 base and J by 2 bases, leaving 8 bases between them. The CDR3 has 14 residues. CDR3 region: CASSLGRGNYGYTF. Here the CDR3 DNA reads TGTGCCAGCAGCTTAGGGCGGGGAAACTATGGCTACACCTTC. The full variable domain, with the rest looked up from reference TRBV7-9 and TRBJ1-2, is DTGVSQNPRHKITKRGQNVTFRCDPISEHNRLYWYRQTLGQGPEFLTYFQNEAQLEKSRLLSDRFSAERPKGSFSTLEIQRTEQGDSAMYLCASSLGRGNYGYTFGSGTRLTVV.

V usage is TRBV6-5 and J usage is TRBJ2-4, with D possibly TRBD1 on 6 matching bases. The CDR3 runs 14 residues. Looked up from germline, CDR1 is MNHEY and CDR2 is SVGAGI. V was cut by 5 bases and J by 1 base, with 9 bases left in between. CDR3 sequence (DNA): TGTGCCAGCAGTAACAGGGTTGCCAAAAACATTCAGTACTTC. As protein: CASSNRVAKNIQYF.

The chain carries TRBV30 and TRBJ2-5; tentatively, D is TRBD2 (6 bases). Germline V lookup: CDR1 GTSNPN, CDR2 SVGIG (reference sequence). Trimming left V 3 bases short and J 2 bases short, with 19 bases between. CDR3 length: 16 residues. The CDR3 spells CAWSKPGLARQETQYF. The CDR3 nucleotides read TGTGCCTGGAGCAAACCCGGCCTAGCGCGTCAAGAGACCCAGTACTTC.

The chain carries TRBV7-2 and TRBJ1-2; 8 bases line up with TRBD1. CDR3 length equals 16 residues. Trimming at V came to 5 bases and at J to 6 bases, leaving 14 bases not matched to a gene. Germline assignment: CDR1 SGHTA and CDR2 FQGNSA. The CDR3 coding sequence is TGTGCCAGCAGCATGCTCAACGGACAGGGCGTGAATGGCTACACCTTC. Its protein product is CASSMLNGQGVNGYTF.

The V call is TRBV24-1, the J call TRBJ1-5; TRBD1 is a possible D gene (5 bases). The ends were cut back, 3 bases at V and 3 bases at J, with 5 bases in the middle. The length of the CDR3 is 13 residues. CDR1 and CDR2 (germline): KGHDR, SFDVKD. CDR3 DNA sequence: TGTGCCACCAGTGATGGGGCCAATCAGCCCCAGCATTTT. This translates into CATSDGANQPQHF.

J is TRBJ1-1 and V is TRBV5-1, with 10 bases that match TRBD1. Trimming removed 3 bases from V and 1 base from J; junction bases left unmatched: 12. The CDR3 sequence is 18 residues long. CDR1 is SGHRS and CDR2 is YFSETQ in the germline V gene. In DNA form, the CDR3 reads TGCGCCAGCAGCTCGGAGGGACAGGGGTTACCGAGGAACACTGAAGCTTTCTTT. Translating it yields CASSSEGQGLPRNTEAFF.

The V call is TRBV4-1, the J call TRBJ2-3; TRBD2 aligns across 7 bases. This CDR3 contains 16 residues. V trimming: 2 bases; J trimming: 1 base; junction bases outside the gene matches: 6. Germline V CDR1 and CDR2: MGHRA, YSYEKL. CDR3 sequence (DNA): TGCGCCAGCAGCCAAAGGGTAACTAGCGGCACAGATACGCAGTATTTT. Amino acid sequence: CASSQRVTSGTDTQYF.

This sequence joins TRBV18 and TRBJ1-5; D call uncertain. The CDR3 has 16 amino acids. Trimming left V 4 bases short and J 3 bases short, with 16 bases between. Germline CDR1 and CDR2: KGHSH and LQKENI. The CDR3 DNA is TGTGCCAGCTCACTAGGGAGCCCCGATTTCAATCAGCCCCAGCATTTT. Its protein product is CASSLGSPDFNQPQHF.

About this clone itself: The sample carries other DNA sequences with the same CDR3. The V call is TRBV3-1 (or the pseudogene TRBV3-2), the J call TRBJ2-2, with TRBD2 matching over 12 bases. Germline CDR1 reads LGHDT; CDR2 reads YNNKEL (reference sequence). The junction had 5 bases not matched to a gene; V was cut back by 4 bases and J by 5 bases. CDR3 size: 16 residues. CDR3 residues: CASSPRTSGETGELFF. The CDR3 DNA follows: TGTGCCAGCAGCCCGCGGACTAGCGGGGAGACCGGGGAGCTGTTTTTT.

The rearrangement joins TRBV6-5 to TRBJ2-3, with a weak D call TRBD1 (5 bases). This CDR3 spans 11 amino acids. V was trimmed by 7 bases and J by 5 bases, leaving 7 bases between them. CDR1 MNHEY and CDR2 SVGAGI come from the germline V gene. This chain's CDR3 is CASTDRDTQYF. CDR3 coding DNA: TGTGCCAGCACCGACAGAGATACGCAGTATTTT.

Note on this clone: Different DNA sequences within this sample yield the same CDR3. In nucleotides, the CDR3 is TGTGCCAGCAGCTCTGGACTAGCGGGGGGGTACAATGAGCAGTTCTTC. Protein: CASSSGLAGGYNEQFF. The chain links TRBV5-4 to TRBJ2-1, with 15 bases aligning to TRBD2. The CDR3 covers 16 residues. CDR1 and CDR2 from the germline V gene are SGHNT and YYREEE (reference sequence). Trimming took 3 bases from V and 4 from J; bases not matched to a gene: 2.

This chain connects TRBV4-2 to TRBJ2-2; D possibly corresponds to TRBD1 (6 bases). V lost 0 bases and J lost 4, with 9 bases in between. The CDR3 covers 15 residues. Germline V gene lookup returns CDR1 LGHNA and CDR2 YNFKEQ. The CDR3 region has the DNA TGTGCCAGCAGCCAAGAGAGCAGGGGCACCGGGGAGCTGTTTTTT. It encodes CASSQESRGTGELFF.

This clone was seen a single time. The chain is built from TRBV11-2 and TRBJ1-1; tentative D call: TRBD1 (6 bases). The germline V gene encodes CDR1 SGHAT and CDR2 FQNNGV. Trimming left V 5 bases short and J 4 bases short, with 11 bases between. The CDR3 spans 13 residues. The CDR3 protein is CASSPGDLTEAFF. CDR3 nucleotides: TGTGCCAGCAGCCCAGGGGACCTCACTGAAGCTTTCTTT.

The rearrangement uses TRBV18 and TRBJ2-5; a possible D gene is TRBD2 (6 bases). This CDR3 has 14 amino acids. CDR1 and CDR2 (germline): KGHSH, LQKENI. V was trimmed by 0 bases and J by 2 bases, leaving 7 bases between them. The CDR3 nucleotides are TGTGCCAGCTCACCACCGGGACTGCAAGAGACCCAGTACTTC. Translation: CASSPPGLQETQYF.

The rearrangement uses TRBV2 and TRBJ2-5; TRBD2 matches 9 bases. V was clipped by 6 bases and J by 5 bases; unmatched bases: 10. The germline V gene has CDR1 SNHLY and CDR2 FYNNEI. The CDR3 has 15 amino acids. For the CDR3, the DNA is TGTGCCAGCAGCAACCCGCGGGGGGGCTTGGAGACCCAGTACTTC. Translating it yields CASSNPRGGLETQYF.

A remark on this clone: Other DNA sequences in the same sample also yield this CDR3. This chain links TRBV15 with TRBJ1-2, with 7 bases matching TRBD1. V trimming: 0 bases; J trimming: 4 bases; junction bases outside the gene matches: 5. The CDR3 extends over 15 amino acids. Germline V CDR1 and CDR2: LNHNV, YYDKDF (reference sequence). The CDR3 is CATSRDTQGSYGYTF. The CDR3 region has the DNA TGTGCCACCAGCAGAGATACACAGGGGAGCTATGGCTACACCTTC.

V gene TRBV28 combines with J gene TRBJ1-2; 8 bases align to TRBD1. The CDR3 contains 13 residues. Trimming removed 4 bases from V and 8 bases from J; junction bases left unmatched: 6. In germline, CDR1 is MDHEN, CDR2 SYDVKM. In nucleotides, the CDR3 is TGTGCCAGCAGTTCGGACAGGGCCTACGGCTACACCTTC. Amino acids: CASSSDRAYGYTF.

V usage is TRBV9 and J usage is TRBJ1-3; D not resolved. The V end was cut by 0 bases, the J end by 0 bases, with 4 bases between. The CDR3 runs 14 residues. Germline V gene sequence: CDR1 SGDLS, CDR2 YYNGEE. CDR3 sequence (DNA): TGTGCCAGCAGCGTAGCTACCTCTGGAAACACCATATATTTT. As protein: CASSVATSGNTIYF. Full variable domain (outside the CDR3, taken from reference TRBV9 and TRBJ1-3): DSGVTQTPKHLITATGQRVTLRCSPRSGDLSVYWYQQSLDQGLQFLIQYYNGEERAKGNILERFSAQQFPDLHSELNLSSLELGDSALYFCASSVATSGNTIYFGEGSWLTVV.

This chain uses TRBV2 with TRBJ1-2; TRBD1 matches at 8 bases. Germline V gene data show CDR1 as SNHLY and CDR2 as FYNNEI. V lost 5 bases and J lost 5; bases outside the gene matches: 13. The CDR3 is 16 residues long. CDR3 DNA sequence: TGTGCCAGCAGTCGAATGAGAACACAGGGGGGTTATGGCTACACCTTC. Its protein product is CASSRMRTQGGYGYTF.